Following are 12 T cell receptor beta chains from one sample sequenced in a study of Tregs in tolerant kidney transplant recipients. Profiling relied on immunoSEQ multiplex PCR, and the TCRdb table lists in-frame clones only, not all of them. The sample lists roughly 120,000 clones, roughly 93% occurring once. The sequenced material came from CD4+ T cells from blood. The source of these receptors is a human donor in good health.

V usage is TRBV19 and J usage is TRBJ2-1; TRBD2 matches 13 bases. The germline CDR1 and CDR2 sequences are LNHDA and SQIVND (reference sequence). The CDR3 loop spans 16 amino acids. V lost 6 bases, J lost 7 bases, and 9 bases stayed unmatched. The CDR3 loop is CASRATSGRVLNEQFF. The CDR3 DNA reads TGTGCCAGTAGAGCAACTAGCGGGAGGGTCCTGAATGAGCAGTTCTTC.

The chain has TRBV13 and TRBJ1-5, with a weak D call TRBD1 (6 bases). This CDR3 is 17 amino acids long. V was shortened by 1 base and J by 1 base, with 14 bases between the two germline ends. Germline CDR1 and CDR2: PRHDT and FYEKMQ (reference sequence). The DNA for the CDR3 is TGTGCCAGCAGCTTAGCCAGGGGAGGGGCGAGCAATCAGCCCCAGCATTTT. It yields the protein CASSLARGGASNQPQHF. The full variable domain, with the rest looked up from reference TRBV13 and TRBJ1-5, is AAGVIQSPRHLIKEKRETATLKCYPIPRHDTVYWYQQGPGQDPQFLISFYEKMQSDKGSIPDRFSAQQFSDYHSELNMSSLELGDSALYFCASSLARGGASNQPQHFGDGTRLSIL.

The chain carries TRBV6-1 and TRBJ1-4; D ambiguous. This CDR3 is built from 14 residues. The V gene's germline CDR1 is MNHNS and CDR2 SASEGT. The V gene lost 3 bases and the J gene lost 4 bases, with 9 bases spanning the gap. CDR3 protein: CASSETRFNEKLFF. Here the CDR3 DNA reads TGTGCCAGCAGTGAGACGAGGTTTAATGAAAAACTGTTTTTT.

The rearrangement uses TRBV9 and TRBJ1-2, with a weak D call TRBD1 (5 bases). This CDR3 spans 11 amino acids. From germline, CDR1 is SGDLS and CDR2 YYNGEE. Trimming cost V 5 bases and J 3 bases, with 5 bases left between them. In DNA form, the CDR3 reads TGTGCCAGCAGACAGGACTATGGCTACACCTTC. Protein: CASRQDYGYTF.

V usage is TRBV9 and J usage is TRBJ2-2; D uncertain. Germline CDR1 reads SGDLS; CDR2 reads YYNGEE. The CDR3 consists of 15 residues. Trimming removed 2 bases at V and 5 bases at J, with 13 bases between. The CDR3 DNA follows: TGTGCCAGCAGCGTTACCCCGGTGGGGACCGGGGAGCTGTTTTTT. Protein product: CASSVTPVGTGELFF.

The chain couples TRBV19 to TRBJ2-7, with TRBD2 identical over 14 bases. CDR1 is LNHDA, CDR2 SQIVND, per germline (reference sequence). The CDR3 runs 16 residues. J lost 4 bases, V lost 6 bases, and 8 bases had no gene match. The chain's CDR3 is CASSPRLAGGRYEQYF. CDR3 DNA: TGTGCCAGTAGCCCGAGACTAGCGGGAGGGAGGTACGAGCAGTACTTC.

The chain employs TRBV5-1 and TRBJ2-1, with D possibly being TRBD1 (6 bases). The V and J ends lost 4 bases and 4 bases respectively, with 15 bases between them. The CDR3 sequence is 15 residues long. The germline gives CDR1 SGHRS, CDR2 YFSETQ. This CDR3 reads CASSQAPGEYNEQFF. CDR3 coding DNA: TGCGCCAGCAGCCAGGCCCCAGGGGAGTACAATGAGCAGTTCTTC.

The chain links TRBV11-3 to TRBJ2-1, with D perhaps TRBD1 (5 bases). This CDR3 spans 15 amino acids. The germline V gene has CDR1 SGHNT and CDR2 YENEEA. V shed 5 bases and J shed 2 bases, with 13 bases lying between them. CDR3 amino acids: CASSLQWGPYNEQFF. CDR3 nucleotides: TGTGCCAGCAGCCTTCAGTGGGGCCCCTACAATGAGCAGTTCTTC.

The J gene is TRBJ2-7, the V gene TRBV4-1; 8 positions agree with TRBD2. V dropped 0 bases and J dropped 2; count of bases not matched to a gene: 12. Germline-derived CDR1 and CDR2 are MGHRA and YSYEKL. This CDR3 has 18 amino acids. The CDR3 DNA follows: TGCGCCAGCAGCCAAGATCTAGACTCTAGCGGGTTCCCCTACGAGCAGTACTTC. Residues: CASSQDLDSSGFPYEQYF.

DNA of the CDR3: TGTGCCAGCAGCCGTGGGGCGGGAGATACGCAGTATTTT. This encodes CASSRGAGDTQYF. The rearrangement joins TRBV7-3 to TRBJ2-3; possibly TRBD1 or TRBD2 for D (5 bases each). The CDR3 loop spans 13 amino acids. Trimming took 5 bases from V and 5 from J, leaving 11 bases between them. Germline CDR1 is SGHTA and CDR2 is FQGTGA.

This clone has only one observation. The rearrangement uses TRBV4-1 and TRBJ1-2; D may be TRBD1 (5 bases). Trimming removed 4 bases from V and 6 bases from J, with 21 bases in between. This CDR3 is built from 16 residues. Germline CDR1 reads MGHRA; CDR2 reads YSYEKL. CDR3 sequence: CASSPPEGRSSNGYTF. The CDR3, as DNA: TGCGCCAGCAGCCCTCCTGAGGGACGGTCCTCGAATGGCTACACCTTC.

V and J are TRBV7-9 and TRBJ1-3, with no clear D. This CDR3 contains 13 residues. Per germline, CDR1 SEHNR and CDR2 FQNEAQ (reference sequence). Trimming took off 7 bases at V and 0 bases at J, with 7 bases between the two ends. CDR3 DNA: TGTGCCAGCATGCGGGACTCTGGAAACACCATATATTTT. Its protein product is CASMRDSGNTIYF.